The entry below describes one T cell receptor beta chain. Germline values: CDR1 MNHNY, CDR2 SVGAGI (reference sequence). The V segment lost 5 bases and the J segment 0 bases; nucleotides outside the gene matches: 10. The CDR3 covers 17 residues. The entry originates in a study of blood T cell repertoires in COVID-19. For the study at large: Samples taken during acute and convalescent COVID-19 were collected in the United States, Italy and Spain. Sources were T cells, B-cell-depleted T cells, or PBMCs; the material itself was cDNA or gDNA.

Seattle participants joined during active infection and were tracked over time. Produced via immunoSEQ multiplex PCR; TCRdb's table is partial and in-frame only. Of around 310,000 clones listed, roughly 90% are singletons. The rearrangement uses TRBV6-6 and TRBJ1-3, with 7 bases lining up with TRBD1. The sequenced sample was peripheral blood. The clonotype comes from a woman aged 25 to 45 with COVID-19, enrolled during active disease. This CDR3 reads CASSLTTGYSSGNTIYF. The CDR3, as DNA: TGTGCCAGCAGTCTTACGACAGGGTACTCCTCTGGAAACACCATATATTTT.